This record concerns one T cell receptor (beta chain) sequence. J lost 6 bases, V lost 0 bases, and 11 bases had no gene match. Per the germline V gene, CDR1 is SGHTA and CDR2 is FQGTGA. The CDR3 covers 18 residues. The sample is drawn from a study of cytomegalovirus exposure and HLA in healthy donors. PCR involved 60 Vbeta and 13 Jbeta primers. TCRdb's table, derived via immunoSEQ multiplex PCR, lists solely in-frame clones and lacks some. The table has more than 130,000 clones, more than 70% seen once. The receptor comes from a woman in her forties or fifties in good health and CMV-seronegative. This sequence joins TRBV7-3 and TRBJ2-2; 9 nucleotides line up with TRBD2. The material sequenced was PBMCs. The CDR3 coding sequence is TGTGCCAGCAGCTTAACGGGTTATGCGGGGGGGCCCGCCGGGGAGCTGTTTTTT. Protein: CASSLTGYAGGPAGELFF.